This TCR beta chain was identified in a study of post-analysis software for immune sequencing data. Whole-study findings and limits: Samples made in the same batch grouped tightly together by F measure. Those with multiple sclerosis, the patient group, showed significantly lower normalized Chao1 diversity than controls.

Included in the TCR beta cDNA libraries were unique molecular identifiers. The authors obtained roughly 500,000 cDNA molecules from approximately 0.95 to 9.8 million T cells. TCRdb redid the calling of the PCR reads with MiXCR, one entry per CDR3 protein. The sample carries hundreds of thousands of distinct CDR3 sequences, 55% to 60% recorded once. As regards this clonotype: Antigen: not known.

The receptor was isolated from a girl between 2 and 10 years old with multiple sclerosis. The sample taken for sequencing was blood.

CDR3 in amino acids: CASSQEFVGGSAKNIQYF. The CDR3, as DNA: TGTGCCAGCAGCCAAGAGTTTGTCGGCGGGAGCGCCAAAAACATTCAGTACTTC. The chain recombines TRBV4-2 with TRBJ2-4, with TRBD2 matching over 7 bases. CDR1 LGHNA and CDR2 YNFKEQ come from the germline V gene. V was clipped by 0 bases and J by 1 base; unmatched bases: 9. The CDR3 spans 18 residues.